A single sample is the source of the 5 T cell receptor beta chains below, sequenced in a study of blood T cell repertoires in COVID-19. Clones were sequenced by immunoSEQ multiplex PCR, and TCRdb holds only the in-frame ones, with some missing. There are under 500,000 clones in the sample; about 89% occur only once, and 4.3% lies in the top ten. Sequencing was performed on peripheral blood. Receptors were obtained from a woman in her 30s with acute or convalescent COVID-19.

This clone appeared a single time. The CDR3 DNA is TGTGCCAGCAGAGGACAGGGTGCGAACACCGGGGAGCTGTTTTTT. It codes for CASRGQGANTGELFF. The chain is built from TRBV6-5 and TRBJ2-2, with 8 bases that match TRBD1. This CDR3 is built from 15 residues. V lost 6 bases and J lost 0; bases outside the gene matches: 3. From germline, CDR1 is MNHEY and CDR2 SVGAGI.

This clone came up once. The V and J genes are TRBV24-1 and TRBJ2-2, with 9 positions matching TRBD1. Germline CDR1 is KGHDR and CDR2 is SFDVKD. The CDR3 has 13 amino acids. The junction had 5 bases not matched to a gene; V was cut back by 9 bases and J by 7 bases. The CDR3 DNA reads as TGTGCCACCCGAGACAGGGGGAACGGGGAGCTGTTTTTT. Translation gives CATRDRGNGELFF.

V usage is TRBV24-1 and J usage is TRBJ2-6; 13 nucleotides match TRBD2. Germline V gives CDR1 KGHDR, CDR2 SFDVKD. The CDR3 length is 17 residues. V trimming: 5 bases; J trimming: 1 base; junction bases outside the gene matches: 1. CDR3 nucleotide sequence: TGTGCCACCAGTGCGGGACTAGCGGGGTCTGGGGCCAACGTCCTGACTTTC. Protein: CATSAGLAGSGANVLTF.

This sequence joins TRBV7-3 and TRBJ2-5, with TRBD2 as a possible D gene (5 bases). Trimming took off 5 bases at V and 5 bases at J, with 12 bases between the two ends. Germline-derived CDR1 and CDR2 are SGHTA and FQGTGA. The CDR3 loop spans 13 amino acids. The CDR3: CASSPTPGETQYF. The DNA of the CDR3 is TGTGCCAGCAGCCCCACCCCGGGGGAGACCCAGTACTTC.

To note about this clone: In the same sample, other DNA sequences code for this CDR3. This chain uses TRBV27 with TRBJ1-6, with 7 bases aligning to TRBD1. CDR3 size: 16 residues. Germline-derived CDR1 and CDR2 are MNHEY and SMNVEV (reference sequence). J was trimmed by 0 bases and V by 2 bases; bases with no gene match: 1. The CDR3 reads CASSLAGGSYNSPLHF. CDR3 bases: TGTGCCAGCAGTTTAGCAGGGGGCTCCTATAATTCACCCCTCCACTTT.